This TCR beta chain was captured in a study of T cell responses to AZD1222 COVID-19 vaccine. Study-wide background: Analysis merged second doses at about 4 or about 12 weeks.

After removal of 0 bases from V and 2 bases from J, the junction contained 5 bases not matched to a gene. The CDR3 is 16 amino acids. In germline, CDR1 is SGDLS, CDR2 YYNGEE. To note about this clone: Its antigen is still unknown.

Study findings and constraints: Increases in Spike-specific TCR breadth and depth were seen after two AZD1222 doses.

Sequencing was performed with immunoSEQ multiplex PCR; in TCRdb, only in-frame clones are kept and a portion is missing. Found here are roughly 250,000 clones, just over 90% of them singletons; the top ten hold approximately 0.52%. The V call is TRBV9, the J call TRBJ2-5; TRBD2 matches 9 bases. The sample in question was peripheral blood, obtained on day 0 of AZD1222 vaccination. The sequence was obtained from an adult in good health. This CDR3 is CASSVGSGRLQETQYF. CDR3 nucleotides: TGTGCCAGCAGCGTAGGCAGCGGGAGGCTACAAGAGACCCAGTACTTC.